Included here is one T cell receptor beta chain sequence, with context. The entry originates in a study of blood T cell repertoires in COVID-19. Study overall: Sites across the United States, Italy and Spain contributed samples from acute and convalescent COVID-19. In each case, the material was cDNA or gDNA derived from T cells, B-cell-depleted T cells, or PBMCs.

As processed by the authors: Reference gene primer amplification in the assay estimated nucleated cell counts. TCRdb keeps only in-frame clones here, not all; method: immunoSEQ multiplex PCR. V, J and clone size were drawn from that table, and D and trimming were deduced from the DNA. This sample has about 280,000 clones, with 83% found just once. V shed 0 bases and J shed 0 bases, with 14 bases lying between them. CDR1 and CDR2 (germline): MNHEY, SVGEGT. The CDR3 runs to 17 residues. Sequencing was carried out using peripheral blood. V is TRBV6-2 or TRBV6-3 and J is TRBJ1-1; D possibly corresponds to TRBD1 (5 bases). The TCR sequence derives from a woman aged 45-60 years who had recovered from COVID-19. The chain's CDR3 is CASSYSTRERVNTEAFF. In DNA form, the CDR3 reads TGTGCCAGCAGTTACTCGACCAGGGAAAGGGTGAACACTGAAGCTTTCTTT.